The entry below describes one T cell receptor (beta chain). Its specific antigen is unknown. Qualities for individual bases were not recorded, and no much larger clone is one base off. These data originate in a study of cytomegalovirus exposure and HLA in healthy donors (dated by TCRdb to the late 2010s). Looking at the study overall: An earlier analysis of roughly 630 of the donors reported 250 to 300 Gb of sequence data and some 120 million unique TCR beta sequences from 150 million to 200 million T cells. Roughly 300 gigabases of sequencing data and around 85 million unique TCR sequences made up an early release that covered roughly 670 HLA-typed donors. The genetic ancestry cluster associated with self-reported Caucasian donors included roughly 84% of the 350 to 500 genotyped donors. The study aimed to test whether signatures of past pathogen exposure could be identified by cataloging public T cell receptors. The study used immunosequencing to profile the T cell repertoires of more than 650 subjects and linked those repertoires to cytomegalovirus serostatus. In addition to the first cohort of 500 to 850 subjects, a separate validation cohort of 120 different subjects was used. To predict cytomegalovirus infection status, the study brought together high-throughput TCR immunosequencing, statistical association of individual TCRs with disease status, and machine learning. A later analysis re-examined previously published TCR beta repertoires from hundreds of donors and added high-resolution HLA genotyping to investigate patterns of TCR occurrence. Rather than using new phenotypic data, the later analysis identified candidate immune exposures from TCR beta sequences and from how often those sequences occurred across donors. In an earlier analysis of around 540 of the donors, high-throughput TCR beta sequencing was used to judge whether each TCR beta V gene segment behaved as functional or pseudogenic. Alongside the repertoire data, information on donor age, sex, ethnicity and CMV serostatus was compiled. A later genetic analysis used genome-wide SNP genotypes for about 65% of the roughly 670 donors, treating that subset as a discovery cohort. All discovery cohort repertoires had been generated on a single sequencing platform. Both class I and class II loci were covered by HLA typing, at four-digit resolution. Typing coverage differed by locus: A, B, C, DRB1 and DQB1 were typed in about 620-640 donors, DQA1 in about 560, DPA1 in 606, and DPB1 in roughly 470. About five DR-DQ haplotypes were handled as single units for association and clustering, since linkage in the cohort was strong. Among 398 genotyped donors of the cohort, an average of roughly 240,000 unique TCR beta nucleotide sequences were sequenced per donor, 15% to 20% of them non-productive. Broad study findings and their caveats: Across donors, most TCR sequences were observed very rarely, whereas some public TCRs were present in many individuals. Cytomegalovirus status was reported to be diagnosed by the classifier with high specificity and sensitivity in both the original and validation cohorts. Only TCR beta chains were sequenced in this cohort, and the absence of alpha or paired-chain data limited detectable features. The authors suggested that the approach could potentially be extended to other disease states and immunological phenotypes. Some IMGT-functional V segments, including TRBV6-2 and TRBV6-3, could not be told apart with the 87-base-pair reads, so those segments were excluded. Sequencing depth was assumed to be roughly uniform across donors in the presence/absence analyses, though that assumption may not hold. In a later analysis, 15,000 to 20,000 TCR beta sequences were associated with specific HLA alleles at a false discovery rate of 0.05. Because counts were too low, about 18 rarely observed V segments, including chromosome 9 orphons, were left out of the earlier analysis of about 500 of the donors. A later analysis found that TCR association rates varied across HLA loci, with DRB1 alleles showing the most associated TCRs and HLA-C alleles the fewest. According to a later genetic analysis, donors in an Asian-associated ancestry cluster had fewer N-insertions in productive TCRs than the approximately 670-donor mean. In a later analysis, several top co-occurrence clusters were reported to appear linked to parvovirus B19, influenza, CMV and Epstein-Barr virus. A group of highly shared sequence variants was considered likely to be a technical artifact of the sequencing pipeline. Three of the identified cytomegalovirus-associated TCR beta chains were confirmed in vitro to be specific for cytomegalovirus antigens. When HLA alleles, especially DR and DQ, strongly co-occurred, TCR associations were difficult to assign to individual alleles. An earlier analysis of some 590 of the donors showed that most TCR beta V segments appeared in productive rearrangements either about 87% or about 30% of the time, which broadly matched IMGT annotations. A later analysis found that most CMV-associated TCR beta chains appeared HLA-restricted, with HLA associations seemingly driven largely by CMV exposure. In a later analysis, HLA-associated TCR beta chains showed more clonal expansion and lower generation probabilities than non-associated chains that were equally common. Correlated functional status among segregating V segments might reflect linkage disequilibrium, but an unknown experimental factor could not be ruled out. A further reported finding was that TCR beta sequences accurately predicted the HLA-A and HLA-B alleles for most subjects in the first cohort. In the study, around 160 TCR beta chains were listed as associated with cytomegalovirus. HLA typing was unavailable for some donors at each locus, so association tests used only the typed subset. The only immune exposure information available for the cohort was CMV serostatus. In a later genetic analysis, a missense DCLRE1C variant was associated with V-gene and J-gene trimming of TCR beta chains, and the association was replicated in an independent cohort.

Between the V and J ends, shortened by 9 bases and 8 bases respectively, the junction contains 16 bases. Per the germline V gene, SGHTA is the CDR1 and FQGTGA is the CDR2. The CDR3 goes from the cysteine to the phenylalanine over 13 residues. Only the CDR3 DNA stays, 39 bases, in frame from base 1. Preparation of the library involved the immunoSEQ multiplex PCR assay. For the multiplex PCR, a mixture combining 60 forward primers for TCR Vbeta segments and 13 reverse primers for TCR Jbeta segments was used. Amplification of the CDR3 region of rearranged TCR beta genes was performed with a multiplex PCR assay on genomic DNA. Amplified TCR beta libraries were sequenced as 87-base-pair reads on the Illumina HiSeq System. Processing in the source paper ran as follows. Across the 700 or so repertoires, a later analysis counted tens of millions of unique TCR beta chains, around 11 million of which were shared by at least two donors. Raw reads were error-corrected and collapsed into unique sequences with a nearest-neighbor algorithm that merged closely related sequences to remove PCR and sequencing errors. To assign V, D and J gene segments, CDR3 sequences were aligned to IMGT reference sequences. For a sequence to be retained, a match of at least six nucleotides to both a V gene segment and a J gene segment was required. Rearrangements were called productive when the CDR3 lacked stop codons and stayed in frame with V and J; all others were non-productive. CDR3 was defined by IMGT convention, running from the second conserved V-encoded cysteine to the conserved J-encoded phenylalanine. Sequences without an unambiguous match to a single V gene segment were excluded from the earlier analysis of 587 of the donors. An earlier analysis of fewer than 750 of the donors called V segments functional above 56.7% productive rearrangements and segregating when the between-donor standard deviation exceeded 5%. To diagnose cytomegalovirus status from the catalog of TCR beta chain sequences, a statistical classification framework was built. V and J gene assignment, in a later analysis, came from comparing TCR nucleotide sequences with IMGT/GENE-DB human TR gene sequences. A later analysis assigned CDR3 sequences and most-parsimonious VDJ recombination scenarios with the TCRdist pipeline. A later analysis defined each TCR beta chain by its CDR3 amino acid sequence plus V-gene family, and excluded reads lacking a unique V-gene family. As a way to deal with suspected cross-contamination and a sequencing artifact, a later analysis dropped 640 or so nucleotide sequences that were highly shared and had low generation probability. A later analysis calculated a clonal expansion index for each public chain from normalized within-repertoire ranks of inferred template counts. A later analysis computed generation probabilities with a VDJ recombination model fitted to out-of-frame rearrangements, and checked the results against IGoR. A later analysis scored TCR-TCR, TCR-HLA and TCR-CMV co-occurrence with hypergeometric tests, applying a repertoire-size bias correction to TCR pairs. In a later analysis, false discovery rates were estimated by permuting HLA or CMV assignments 20 times. A later analysis grouped co-occurring TCRs with DBSCAN, adding TCRdist sequence similarity when clustering within HLA-allele-positive subsets. Co-occurrence clustering excluded repertoires with fewer than 30,000 or more than 120,000 public chains, plus five with anomalous nucleotide sharing. TCRdb took this table from immuneACCESS and kept in-frame rearrangements with V and J called. Such tables lack part of the clones; where checked against another copy, unresolved V genes explain under half of the gap, and the rest is unexplained. That table is the source of V, J and clone size, and D and trimming were worked out from the DNA. The sample table holds about 100,000 clones, of which approximately 81% were seen once. The ten largest clonotypes hold around 2.1% of the sample.

The cohort consisted of 670 or so healthy bone marrow donors. Cohort members were all nominally healthy when sampled, although unrecorded immune exposures were likely present. The donor tested CMV seronegative, placing the donor among the 350 to 400 seronegative members of the cohort. A peripheral blood sample was collected from each donor, and TCR beta sequencing was performed on peripheral blood mononuclear cells. Genomic DNA extraction from the blood cell samples was performed with the Qiagen DNeasy Blood Extraction Kit. Specimen: PBMCs. The sequence was collected from a man younger than 40 in good health and CMV-seronegative. The rearranged segments are TRBV7-3 and TRBJ1-4, and TRBD1 may be the D gene, going by 5 matching bases. The nucleotide sequence reads as follows: TGTGCCAGTGAAACAGGACAACCGGAAAAACTGTTTTTT. Protein translation: CASETGQPEKLFF. The CDR3 plus the reference TRBV7-3 and TRBJ1-4 genes for the other parts give the full variable domain: GAGVSQTPSNKVTEKGKYVELRCDPISGHTALYWYRQSLGQGPEFLIYFQGTGAADDSGLPNDRFFAVRPEGSVSTLKIQRTERGDSAVYLCASETGQPEKLFFGSGTQLSVL.